This T cell receptor (beta chain) is from a study of T cell repertoires in cytomegalovirus infection. Whole-study context: Use of recently identified HLA-C-restricted and well-studied HLA-B-restricted CMV epitopes was part of the study. Matching HLA type and CMV infection were both indicated by public TCR beta signatures. Study-wide results and caveats: CMV carriers with the relevant HLA were identified by cumulative public TCR beta family frequency. There were HLA-C-restricted CMV-specific TCR beta clonotypes dominating the ex vivo response.

Germline lookup yields CDR1 SEHNR and CDR2 FQNEAQ (reference sequence). V shed 1 base, J shed 0 bases, and the junction held 13 bases outside the gene matches. The CDR3 is 21 amino acids. The sample holds a few counts of this clonotype. Its specificity is not known. TCRdb reprocessed the reads with MiXCR, giving one entry per CDR3 protein. The sample records 830,000 or so distinct CDR3 sequences, 32% being singletons. The source is a human donor in good health (CMV status not recorded). Some clones in this sample may be carry-over from other donors' samples. The sequenced sample was cultured CD8+ T cells from PBMCs, obtained from culture after CMV antigen stimulation. The chain carries TRBV7-9 and TRBJ2-1, with 12 nucleotides matching TRBD2. CDR3 protein: CASSLGYSASGGGSSYNEQFF. CDR3 bases: TGTGCCAGCAGCTTAGGATATTCGGCTAGCGGGGGGGGGAGCTCCTACAATGAGCAGTTCTTC.